Below, 3 T cell receptor beta chains from the same sample are listed, as sequenced in a study of T cell repertoires in cytomegalovirus infection (dated by TCRdb to between 2019 and 2020). Their antigens remain unidentified. Per the publication, the treatment or condition label means: in vitro stimulation with specific CMV peptide epitopes to enrich CMV-specific T cells. The run used an Illumina HiSeq 1500. TCRdb applied fastp at Q25 and MiXCR to the public reads, then kept only in-frame beta chains. Under each unique CDR3 protein, matching rows form one entry showing the most common genes and DNA. Counted in this sample were 450,000 to 600,000 distinct CDR3 sequences; under 45% of them appeared once. About two fifths of the sample lies in the top ten. The sample in question was cultured PBMCs, obtained from culture after CMV antigen stimulation. These receptors all come from a human donor in good health (CMV status not recorded). Some clones in this sample may be carry-over from other donors' samples.

This chain links TRBV7-6 with TRBJ2-3; D is perhaps TRBD2 (7 bases). The V gene's germline CDR1 is SGHVS and CDR2 FNYEAQ. The CDR3 is 15 amino acids. Trimming stripped 1 base from V and 6 bases from J, with 14 bases between. CDR3 DNA: TGTGCCAGCAGCTTAGAGGGGGGGATAGGGGATACGCAGTATTTT. Translation: CASSLEGGIGDTQYF.

In this sample, this clonotype turned up a few times. This chain joins TRBV7-2 and TRBJ2-6, with 9 bases that match TRBD1. Germline assignment: CDR1 SGHTA and CDR2 FQGNSA. CDR3 length: 15 amino acids. V shed 4 bases and J 2 bases; nucleotides not matched to a gene: 0. As DNA, the CDR3 is TGTGCCAGCAGCTACAGGGGGCCTGGGGCCAACGTCCTGACTTTC. It specifies CASSYRGPGANVLTF. The full variable domain, in which reference TRBV7-2 and TRBJ2-6 provide the parts outside the CDR3, is GAGVSQSPSNKVTEKGKDVELRCDPISGHTALYWYRQSLGQGLEFLIYFQGNSAPDKSGLPSDRFSAERTGGSVSTLTIQRTQQEDSAVYLCASSYRGPGANVLTFGAGSRLTVL.

The chain combines TRBV20-1 with TRBJ2-2; no clear D. The germline V gene encodes CDR1 DFQATT and CDR2 SNEGSKA (reference sequence). Trimming took 3 bases from V and 7 from J, leaving 15 bases between them. The CDR3 sequence is 14 residues long. In DNA form, the CDR3 reads TGCAGTGCTAGCCCCACCGCAGATATCGGGGAGCTGTTTTTT. This encodes CSASPTADIGELFF.